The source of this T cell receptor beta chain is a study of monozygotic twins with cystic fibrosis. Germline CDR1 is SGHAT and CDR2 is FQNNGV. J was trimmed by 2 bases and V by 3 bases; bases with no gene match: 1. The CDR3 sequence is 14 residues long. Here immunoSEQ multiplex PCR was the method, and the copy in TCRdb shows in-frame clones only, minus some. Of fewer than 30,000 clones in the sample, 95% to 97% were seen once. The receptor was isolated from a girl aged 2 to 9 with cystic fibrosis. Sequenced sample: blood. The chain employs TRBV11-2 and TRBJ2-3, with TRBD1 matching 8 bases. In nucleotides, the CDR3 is TGTGCCAGCAGCTTGGACAGGGTCACAGATACGCAGTATTTT. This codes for CASSLDRVTDTQYF.